The 24 T cell receptor beta chains listed next were all sequenced from one sample in a study of lymphopenia after photon versus proton radiotherapy. Libraries were prepared by immunoSEQ multiplex PCR; TCRdb keeps only in-frame clonotypes and omits some of them. Of about 26,000 clones detected, around 83% appear once; the ten largest clones hold roughly 5.2%. The source was peripheral blood, collected from a patient treated with photon-based radiotherapy. The receptors shown here come from a man younger than 40 with gastric cancer.

This sequence joins TRBV6-4 and TRBJ1-1; 8 bases map to TRBD1. CDR1 MRHNA and CDR2 SNTAGT come from the germline V gene. This CDR3 is built from 14 residues. The ends lost 6 bases at V and 0 bases at J; junction bases unmatched: 3. CDR3 residues: CASRTDRVNTEAFF. In nucleotides, the CDR3 is TGTGCCAGCAGGACGGACAGGGTGAACACTGAAGCTTTCTTT.

The genes are TRBV2 and TRBJ2-1; D perhaps matches TRBD1 (6 bases). Per germline, CDR1 SNHLY and CDR2 FYNNEI. The CDR3 covers 16 residues. V lost 1 base and J 4 bases, leaving 14 bases between the germline ends. The CDR3 coding sequence is TGTGCCAGCAGTGAAGGGGGGCGGACCCCTTACAATGAGCAGTTCTTC. It translates to CASSEGGRTPYNEQFF.

The V call is TRBV7-3, the J call TRBJ2-2, with D possibly being TRBD2 (5 bases). CDR1 and CDR2 from the germline V gene are SGHTA and FQGTGA. The CDR3 length is 15 residues. V lost 8 bases and J lost 1, with 14 bases in between. CDR3 nucleotides: TGTGCCAGCTTCGGGGATGGGGAGAACACCGGGGAGCTGTTTTTT. Amino acids: CASFGDGENTGELFF.

This chain connects TRBV4-3 to TRBJ2-5; 7 nucleotides line up with TRBD2. The ends lost 1 base at V and 5 bases at J; junction bases unmatched: 7. CDR3 length: 15 amino acids. Germline assignment: CDR1 LGHNA and CDR2 YSLEER. The CDR3 bases are TGCGCCAGCAGCCAAGCCCGGGACTATGTCGAGACCCAGTACTTC. Protein: CASSQARDYVETQYF.

This clone was seen just once. The chain carries TRBV6-1 and TRBJ2-1; tentatively, D is TRBD2 (5 bases). CDR1 and CDR2 (germline): MNHNS, SASEGT. CDR3 length: 12 amino acids. The V gene lost 6 bases and the J gene lost 10 bases, with 13 bases spanning the gap. The CDR3 loop reads CASSTSGDEQFF. CDR3 DNA sequence: TGTGCCAGCAGCACGAGCGGTGACGAGCAGTTCTTC.

V usage is TRBV6-6 and J usage is TRBJ2-2; no definite D call. CDR3 length: 12 amino acids. V gave up 2 bases and J gave up 4 bases, with 2 bases separating them. Germline V gene data show CDR1 as MNHNY and CDR2 as SVGAGI (reference sequence). The CDR3: CASSYTTGELFF. The CDR3 coding sequence is TGTGCCAGCAGTTACACCACCGGGGAGCTGTTTTTT.

In this sample, this clone turned up once. J is TRBJ1-5 and V is TRBV4-1, with 9 bases aligning to TRBD1. This CDR3 is built from 15 residues. J was trimmed by 4 bases and V by 4 bases; bases with no gene match: 5. CDR1 is MGHRA, CDR2 YSYEKL, per germline. CDR3 amino acids: CASSLRGTGNQPQHF. DNA for the CDR3: TGCGCCAGCAGCCTTAGAGGGACAGGGAATCAGCCCCAGCATTTT.

V is TRBV6-1 and J is TRBJ2-5, with D maybe TRBD1 (5 bases). This CDR3 is built from 13 residues. Trimming stripped 4 bases from V and 5 bases from J, with 11 bases between. Germline loops: CDR1 MNHNS, CDR2 SASEGT. The CDR3 loop is CASSVAGLETQYF. In DNA, the CDR3 is TGTGCCAGCAGTGTGGCAGGGTTGGAGACCCAGTACTTC.

The CDR3 loop is CASRVTGNEETQYF. CDR3 bases: TGTGCCAGCAGAGTGACAGGGAACGAAGAGACCCAGTACTTC. The rearrangement links TRBV6-5 to TRBJ2-5; 7 bases map to TRBD1. This CDR3 comprises 14 residues. V was pared by 6 bases and J by 3 bases, with 7 bases of the junction left unmatched. Looked up from germline, CDR1 is MNHEY and CDR2 is SVGAGI.

This chain joins TRBV10-2 and TRBJ1-1; TRBD1 matches 12 bases. The CDR3 contains 16 residues. Trimming cost V 6 bases and J 4 bases; bases outside gene matches: 9. Looked up from germline, CDR1 is WSHSY and CDR2 is SAAADI. The CDR3: CASSGRRDRGPTEAFF. The CDR3 region has the DNA TGCGCCAGCAGCGGACGCCGGGACAGGGGGCCCACTGAAGCTTTCTTT.

The rearrangement joins TRBV5-1 to TRBJ2-1; D not certain. Germline values: CDR1 SGHRS, CDR2 YFSETQ. The length of the CDR3 is 14 residues. V lost 1 base and J 5 bases, leaving 10 bases between the germline ends. CDR3 nucleotide sequence: TGCGCCAGCAGCTTGTACGAGCTTCACAATGAGCAGTTCTTC. This translates into CASSLYELHNEQFF.

This clone has a handful of counts. This chain connects TRBV2 to TRBJ2-3; 7 bases fit TRBD1. The germline V gene has CDR1 SNHLY and CDR2 FYNNEI. There are 17 residues in the CDR3. The V segment lost 2 bases and the J segment 2 bases; nucleotides outside the gene matches: 10. The CDR3 DNA sequence: TGTGCCAGCAGTGAAAAGGGCAGGGGGATAATCACAGATACGCAGTATTTT. This codes for CASSEKGRGIITDTQYF.

This chain connects TRBV18 to TRBJ2-2; D call uncertain. The CDR3 loop spans 13 amino acids. V was shortened by 3 bases and J by 10 bases, with 12 bases between the two germline ends. In germline, CDR1 is KGHSH, CDR2 LQKENI. DNA of the CDR3: TGTGCCAGCTCACCGGCCCTTGGCCAGGAGCTGTTTTTT. Amino acid sequence: CASSPALGQELFF.

The V call is TRBV5-8, the J call TRBJ2-3, with 8 bases lining up with TRBD2. Trimming removed 3 bases from V and 1 base from J; junction bases left unmatched: 4. CDR3 length: 15 residues. The V gene's germline CDR1 is SGHTS and CDR2 YDEGEE. CDR3 in amino acids: CASSYHSGGTDTQYF. As DNA, the CDR3 is TGTGCCAGCAGCTATCATAGCGGGGGCACAGATACGCAGTATTTT.

This sequence joins TRBV19 and TRBJ2-7; D possibly uses TRBD1 or TRBD2 (6 bases each). The CDR3 totals 14 residues. V was pared by 5 bases and J by 2 bases, with 13 bases between. The germline gives CDR1 LNHDA, CDR2 SQIVND (reference sequence). The CDR3 spells CASSPGGEAYEQYF. The CDR3 nucleotides read TGTGCCAGTAGTCCCGGGGGCGAAGCCTACGAGCAGTACTTC.

V gene TRBV19 combines with J gene TRBJ1-1; a weak D match, TRBD1 (6 bases). CDR1 and CDR2 from the germline V gene are LNHDA and SQIVND (reference sequence). V was shortened by 4 bases and J by 1 base, with 10 bases between the two germline ends. This CDR3 has 14 amino acids. The CDR3 sequence is CASSKGHPNTEAFF. The DNA for the CDR3 is TGTGCCAGTAGTAAGGGACACCCGAACACTGAAGCTTTCTTT.

A few counts support this clone. This chain connects TRBV30 to TRBJ1-2, with no clear D. V lost 0 bases, J lost 5 bases, and 16 bases lay in between. The germline gives CDR1 GTSNPN, CDR2 SVGIG (reference sequence). CDR3 length: 15 residues. CDR3 DNA sequence: TGTGCCTGGAGTGTAAGTGGCTGGGTTGGGTATGGCTACACCTTC. Protein sequence: CAWSVSGWVGYGYTF. Full variable domain (remainder filled in from reference TRBV30 and TRBJ1-2): SQTIHQWPATLVQPVGSPLSLECTVEGTSNPNLYWYRQAAGRGLQLLFYSVGIGQISSEVPQNLSASRPQDRQFILSSKKLLLSDSGFYLCAWSVSGWVGYGYTFGSGTRLTVV.

This clone was detected once. The V and J genes are TRBV7-8 and TRBJ2-6, with D perhaps TRBD1 (6 bases). Deletions cut 3 bases from V and 4 bases from J, with 19 bases between. This CDR3 has 18 residues. Germline-derived CDR1 and CDR2 are SGHVS and FQNEAQ. The CDR3, as DNA: TGTGCCAGCAGCTTGCGGGCAGGGGTTCTTTCCGGGGCCAACGTCCTGACTTTC. Its translation: CASSLRAGVLSGANVLTF.

This rearrangement joins TRBV27 to TRBJ2-5; D not resolved. The V and J ends lost 5 bases and 1 base respectively, with 5 bases between them. The germline V gene encodes CDR1 MNHEY and CDR2 SMNVEV (reference sequence). CDR3 length: 12 amino acids. CDR3 amino acids: CASSHPQETQYF. CDR3 DNA: TGTGCCAGCAGTCACCCCCAAGAGACCCAGTACTTC.

This clone was observed once. The CDR3 nucleotides are TGTGCCAGCACCCGCTTAGGTTTGAACACTGAAGCTTTCTTT. Translating gives CASTRLGLNTEAFF. V and J are TRBV5-6 and TRBJ1-1, with D unresolved. The V gene lost 6 bases and the J gene lost 0 bases, with 12 bases spanning the gap. The CDR3 totals 14 residues. Per the germline V gene, CDR1 is SGHDT and CDR2 is YYEEEE.

The chain links TRBV27 to TRBJ1-5; tentative D call: TRBD1 (5 bases). Trimming left V 2 bases short and J 1 base short, with 18 bases between. Germline CDR1 is MNHEY and CDR2 is SMNVEV (reference sequence). The CDR3 is 18 residues long. The CDR3 DNA reads as TGTGCCAGCAGTTTAGTCCGGGACGTCCCGACAAGCAATCAGCCCCAGCATTTT. Its translation: CASSLVRDVPTSNQPQHF.

This chain uses TRBV14 with TRBJ2-3; D not resolved. Trimming removed 4 bases from V and 0 bases from J, with 11 bases in between. Per germline, CDR1 SGHDN and CDR2 FVKESK. This CDR3 contains 15 residues. This CDR3 is CASSPRRISTDTQYF. The CDR3 DNA reads as TGTGCCAGCAGCCCGCGCAGGATTAGCACAGATACGCAGTATTTT. Supplemented by reference TRBV14 and TRBJ2-3, the full variable domain reads EAGVTQFPSHSVIEKGQTVTLRCDPISGHDNLYWYRRVMGKEIKFLLHFVKESKQDESGMPNNRFLAERTGGTYSTLKVQPAELEDSGVYFCASSPRRISTDTQYFGPGTRLTVL.

The rearrangement uses TRBV28 and TRBJ1-1; D not certain. The CDR3 is 11 residues long. V was shortened by 6 bases and J by 5 bases, with 7 bases between the two germline ends. Germline lookup yields CDR1 MDHEN and CDR2 SYDVKM. The DNA for the CDR3 is TGTGCCAGCAGCGGGGAGACTGAAGCTTTCTTT. Translation: CASSGETEAFF.

The chain combines TRBV4-1 with TRBJ2-7; 12 positions agree with TRBD2. The CDR3 loop spans 15 amino acids. Per germline, CDR1 MGHRA and CDR2 YSYEKL. Losses at the gene ends were 4 bases for V and 5 bases for J; bases not matched to a gene: 6. CDR3 loop: CASSLRTSGANEQYF. The CDR3 DNA reads TGCGCCAGCAGCCTGCGGACTAGCGGGGCCAACGAGCAGTACTTC.